This passage covers 6 T cell receptor beta chains from one sample sequenced in a study of vaccination and CD4 T cells after COVID-19 (dated by TCRdb to the early 2020s). In the paper's terms, the treatment or condition label means: roughly 11-day PBMC culture with coronavirus spike peptide pools or control peptides (ViraFEST assay). Library construction relied on PCR. The instrument given in TCRdb is Illumina iSeq 100. DNA from cultured CD4+ T cells was subjected to TCR sequencing with the Oncomine TCR Beta short-read assay at the Johns Hopkins FTIC core. TCRdb cleaned the public reads at Q25 with fastp, built clones with MiXCR and kept in-frame beta chains. CDR3 protein sequences are deduplicated, and each keeps its most common genes and DNA. The sample table holds 16,000 or so distinct CDR3 sequences, of which around 79% were seen once. The top ten clonotypes cover over 9% of the sample. No antigen is known for these receptors.

The sample was CD4+ T cells from blood, cultured in vitro, taken after SARS-CoV-2 vaccination. The receptors were gathered from a human donor who received a COVID-19 vaccine.

This chain uses TRBV7-2 with TRBJ2-3, with 7 bases identical to TRBD2. The CDR3 is made up of 13 amino acids. CDR1 and CDR2 (germline): SGHTA, FQGNSA. V was pared by 1 base and J by 9 bases, with 4 bases of the junction left unmatched. In nucleotides, the CDR3 is TGTGCCAGCAGCTTAGACAGCGGGAAAACGCAGTATTTT. Translation gives CASSLDSGKTQYF.

The chain joins TRBV21-1 to TRBJ1-1. TRBV21-1 is annotated as a pseudogene. CDR3 length: 14 amino acids. The CDR3 DNA sequence: TGTGCCAGCAGCTCCCAAAACTTGAACACTGAAGCTTTCTTT. Protein product: CASSSQNLNTEAFF.

This clonotype was counted between two and nine times. The V gene is TRBV27, the J gene TRBJ1-1, with D possibly matching TRBD1 (6 bases). V was shortened by 2 bases and J by 1 base, with 8 bases between the two germline ends. Germline V gives CDR1 MNHEY, CDR2 SMNVEV (reference sequence). CDR3 length: 14 amino acids. CDR3 sequence reads: CASSLRGGNTEAFF. In DNA, the CDR3 is TGTGCCAGCAGTTTAAGGGGGGGGAACACTGAAGCTTTCTTT.

Concerning this clonotype: This may be a read error: a much more frequent sequence differs by one nucleotide. The V and J genes are TRBV20-1 and TRBJ1-5; no clear D. Between the trimmed V and J ends, which lost 6 bases and 9 bases, there was a span of 15 bases. Germline V CDR1 and CDR2: DFQATT, SNEGSKA (reference sequence). The CDR3 totals 12 residues. CDR3 region: CSAKSRYRPQHF. CDR3 in DNA: TGCAGTGCGAAGTCTCGGTATAGGCCCCAGCATTTT.

This clonotype was seen once. The chain recombines TRBV5-4 with TRBJ2-1; TRBD2 is a possible D gene (5 bases). The CDR3 is 14 amino acids. Trimming left V 1 base short and J 6 bases short, with 11 bases between. Germline V gene lookup returns CDR1 SGHNT and CDR2 YYREEE (reference sequence). This chain's CDR3 is CASSLRGGVNEQFF. The CDR3 coding sequence is TGTGCCAGCAGCTTGCGGGGTGGGGTCAATGAGCAGTTCTTC.

The rearrangement uses TRBV20-1 and TRBJ2-3; D gene unclear. This CDR3 has 15 amino acids. V shed 0 bases and J shed 0 bases, with 10 bases lying between them. In germline, CDR1 is DFQATT, CDR2 SNEGSKA (reference sequence). CDR3 protein: CSARDLGFSTDTQYF. The CDR3 coding sequence is TGCAGTGCTAGAGATCTTGGGTTTAGCACAGATACGCAGTATTTT.